This entry describes one T cell receptor (beta chain). Antigen: not known. Clones were sequenced by immunoSEQ multiplex PCR, and TCRdb holds only the in-frame ones, with some missing. Of fewer than 90,000 clones listed, roughly 90% were seen once; the top ten hold roughly 7.2%. Germline V CDR1 and CDR2: MDHEN, SYDVKM. This CDR3 has 15 amino acids. The germline V and J ends were trimmed by 3 bases and 4 bases, with 12 bases remaining between them. The data belong to a study of T cell responses to AZD1222 COVID-19 vaccine. Study-level points and caveats: Females outnumbered males among donors, who were mostly white British; clonal diversity was possibly underestimated. In all cases, repertoires were sampled only after the peak T cell response.

This sample comprised peripheral blood, obtained 28 days after the second AZD1222 dose. The source is an adult who received the AZD1222 COVID-19 vaccine. The chain recombines TRBV28 with TRBJ2-2, with D perhaps matching TRBD2 (6 bases). CDR3 bases: TGTGCCAGCAGTTTTGCTAGCGCAATCACCGGGGAGCTGTTTTTT. Translation: CASSFASAITGELFF.